The 9 T cell receptor beta chains reported below all come from one sample, sequenced in a study of shared clonotypes between healthy human individuals (dated by TCRdb to 2019 to 2021). Libraries came from the immunoSEQ multiplex PCR assay. This immuneACCESS table, as held by TCRdb, lists in-frame sequences with V and J called but not all clones. Of the missing ones, under half trace to an unresolved V gene in checked studies; the others have no known cause. This sample is represented by about 490,000 clones; around 78% of them were singletons. The ten biggest clones cover 13% of the sample. Sequenced input: PBMCs. The source is a woman in her thirties or forties in good health. Some clones in this sample may be carry-over from other donors' samples.

CDR3 in DNA: TGTGCCAGCAGATCCGGGACAATGTCCTACGAGCAGTACTTC. Residues: CASRSGTMSYEQYF. The gene calls are TRBV28 and TRBJ2-7; tentative D call: TRBD1 (6 bases). The ends were cut back, 6 bases at V and 1 base at J, with 13 bases in the middle. Germline CDR1 reads MDHEN; CDR2 reads SYDVKM. The CDR3 loop spans 14 amino acids.

The V and J genes are TRBV6-6 and TRBJ2-1; D call uncertain. Trimming left V 5 bases short and J 9 bases short, with 8 bases between. This CDR3 has 11 residues. The germline CDR1 and CDR2 sequences are MNHNY and SVGAGI (reference sequence). The CDR3 region is CASSPKSEQFF. The CDR3 coding sequence is TGTGCCAGCAGTCCCAAAAGTGAGCAGTTCTTC.

This clone appeared a few times. A far larger clone lies a single base away; this is likely a read error. This chain connects TRBV11-2 to TRBJ2-1; 8 positions match TRBD1. CDR3 length: 15 amino acids. Germline V CDR1 and CDR2: SGHAT, FQNNGV. Trimming at V came to 2 bases and at J to 6 bases, leaving 6 bases not matched to a gene. The CDR3 is CASSLTGGYCNEQFF. CDR3 nucleotides: TGTGCCAGCAGCTTAACAGGGGGTTACTGCAATGAGCAGTTCTTC.

The V gene is TRBV27, the J gene TRBJ2-7; maybe TRBD2 (6 bases). CDR1 MNHEY and CDR2 SMNVEV come from the germline V gene (reference sequence). There are 15 residues in the CDR3. V dropped 6 bases and J dropped 2 bases, with 17 bases sitting between them. CDR3 residues: CASSPRAGPTYEQYF. For the CDR3, the DNA is TGTGCCAGCAGCCCGCGGGCGGGGCCCACCTACGAGCAGTACTTC.

This clone was seen at least ten times. The rearrangement uses TRBV28 and TRBJ1-5, with 8 bases aligning to TRBD1. The V gene end was trimmed by 4 bases and the J gene end by 7 bases; junction bases not matched to a gene: 9. The germline V gene encodes CDR1 MDHEN and CDR2 SYDVKM. CDR3 size: 15 residues. The CDR3: CASSSRTGRYQPQHF. In DNA, the CDR3 is TGTGCCAGCAGTTCCCGGACAGGGCGGTACCAGCCCCAGCATTTT.

This clone was seen a few times. The rearrangement uses TRBV5-4 and TRBJ1-1; tentative D call: TRBD1 (5 bases). This CDR3 has 12 residues. From germline, CDR1 is SGHNT and CDR2 YYREEE (reference sequence). V lost 3 bases and J 3 bases, leaving 6 bases between the germline ends. CDR3 DNA: TGTGCCAGCAGCTGGGACTACACTGAAGCTTTCTTT. It yields the protein CASSWDYTEAFF. Full variable domain (remainder filled in from reference TRBV5-4 and TRBJ1-1): ETGVTQSPTHLIKTRGQQVTLRCSSQSGHNTVSWYQQALGQGPQFIFQYYREEENGRGNFPPRFSGLQFPNYSSELNVNALELDDSALYLCASSWDYTEAFFGQGTRLTVV.

V gene TRBV6-6 combines with J gene TRBJ2-7; 7 bases are a match to TRBD2. The CDR3 is 13 residues long. The V gene's germline CDR1 is MNHNY and CDR2 SVGAGI (reference sequence). Losses at the gene ends were 4 bases for V and 8 bases for J; bases not matched to a gene: 8. CDR3 sequence: CASSSGGSRQQYF. The CDR3 DNA is TGTGCCAGCAGTTCGGGCGGGAGTAGGCAGCAGTACTTC.

The chain recombines TRBV6-5 with TRBJ2-7; possible D gene TRBD2, 6 bases. The CDR3 is made up of 13 amino acids. V was shortened by 6 bases and J by 4 bases, with 13 bases between the two germline ends. In germline, CDR1 is MNHEY, CDR2 SVGAGI. CDR3 DNA: TGTGCCAGCAGCCGGGACTCGCTTTACGAGCAGTACTTC. It yields the protein CASSRDSLYEQYF.

The DNA for the CDR3 is TGTGCCAGTAGTATGGGGTCCTCGGCTTTCTTT. Its protein product is CASSMGSSAFF. The chain recombines TRBV19 with TRBJ1-1; D unresolved. Trimming removed 3 bases from V and 11 bases from J, with 10 bases in between. CDR3 length equals 11 residues. The germline V gene has CDR1 LNHDA and CDR2 SQIVND (reference sequence).